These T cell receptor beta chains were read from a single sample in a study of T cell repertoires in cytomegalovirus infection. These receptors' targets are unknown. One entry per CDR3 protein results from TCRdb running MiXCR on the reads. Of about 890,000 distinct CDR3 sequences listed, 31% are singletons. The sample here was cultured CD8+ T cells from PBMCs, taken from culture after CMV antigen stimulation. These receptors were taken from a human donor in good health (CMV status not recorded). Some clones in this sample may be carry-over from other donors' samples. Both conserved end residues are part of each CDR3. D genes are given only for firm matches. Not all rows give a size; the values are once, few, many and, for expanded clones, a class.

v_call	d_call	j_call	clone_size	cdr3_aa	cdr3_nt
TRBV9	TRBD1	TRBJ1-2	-	CASSVTGTAGYTF	TGTGCCAGCAGCGTTACAGGGACAGCGGGCTACACCTTC
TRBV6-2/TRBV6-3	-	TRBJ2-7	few	CASTTGAATYEQYF	TGTGCCAGCACCACCGGGGCGGCAACCTACGAGCAGTACTTC
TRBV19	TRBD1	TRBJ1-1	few	CASSWDSATENTEAFF	TGTGCCAGTAGCTGGGACAGCGCGACCGAAAACACTGAAGCTTTCTTT
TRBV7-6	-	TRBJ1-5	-	CASSLEHNQPQHF	TGTGCCAGCAGCTTAGAACACAATCAGCCCCAGCATTTT
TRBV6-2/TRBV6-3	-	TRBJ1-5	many	CASGEPAQPQHF	TGTGCCAGCGGAGAACCTGCTCAGCCCCAGCATTTT
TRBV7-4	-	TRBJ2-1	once	CASSLKASYLSYNEQFF	TGTGCCAGCAGCTTAAAGGCCAGCTACCTGTCCTACAATGAGCAGTTCTTC
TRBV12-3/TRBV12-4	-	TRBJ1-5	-	CASSLSLRVNQPQHF	TGTGCCAGCAGTTTAAGCTTGAGGGTCAATCAGCCCCAGCATTTT
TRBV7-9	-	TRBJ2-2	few	CASINEPGQQNTGELFF	TGTGCCAGCATAAACGAGCCCGGACAGCAGAACACCGGGGAGCTGTTTTTT
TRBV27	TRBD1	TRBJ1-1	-	CASSLQGAHTEAFF	TGTGCCAGCAGTTTACAGGGGGCTCACACTGAAGCTTTCTTT
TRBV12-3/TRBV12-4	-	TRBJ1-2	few	CASSPRVGGEGYTF	TGTGCCAGCAGTCCCCGAGTGGGGGGAGAAGGCTACACCTTC
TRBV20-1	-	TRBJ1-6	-	CSASGNSFNSPLHF	TGCAGTGCCTCTGGGAACAGTTTTAATTCACCCCTCCACTTT
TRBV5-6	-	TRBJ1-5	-	CASSSHNQPQHF	TGTGCCAGCAGCTCACACAATCAGCCCCAGCATTTT
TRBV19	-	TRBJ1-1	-	CASRGEDTEAFF	TGTGCCAGTAGAGGAGAAGACACTGAAGCTTTCTTT
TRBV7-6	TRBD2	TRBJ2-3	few	CASSPQGAGNTDTQYF	TGTGCCAGCAGCCCTCAAGGAGCGGGGAACACAGATACGCAGTATTTT
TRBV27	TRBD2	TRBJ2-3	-	CASSPLAGGLVDTQYF	TGTGCCAGCAGTCCCCTAGCGGGGGGTCTTGTAGATACGCAGTATTTT
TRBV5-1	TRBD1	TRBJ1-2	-	CASSPPGTDYYGYTF	TGCGCCAGCAGCCCGCCCGGGACAGACTACTATGGCTACACCTTC
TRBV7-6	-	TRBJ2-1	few	CASLGVARSSYNEQFF	TGTGCCAGCCTTGGGGTGGCTAGGAGCTCCTACAATGAGCAGTTCTTC
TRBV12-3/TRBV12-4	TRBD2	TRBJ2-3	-	CASSPASGGSVMSTDTQYF	TGTGCCAGCAGTCCTGCTAGCGGGGGGTCCGTAATGAGCACAGATACGCAGTATTTT
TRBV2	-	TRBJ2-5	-	CASFREKETQYF	TGTGCCAGCTTCCGGGAAAAAGAGACCCAGTACTTC
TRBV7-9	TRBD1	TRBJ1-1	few	CASSSPDRGNTEAFF	TGTGCCAGCAGCTCCCCGGACAGGGGAAACACTGAAGCTTTCTTT
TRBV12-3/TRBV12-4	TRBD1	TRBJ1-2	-	CASSWGQPNYGYTF	TGTGCCAGCAGCTGGGGACAGCCCAACTATGGCTACACCTTC
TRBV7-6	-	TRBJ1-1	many	CASSLRNTNTEAFF	TGTGCCAGCAGCTTAAGGAACACGAACACTGAAGCTTTCTTT
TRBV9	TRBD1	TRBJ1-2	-	CASSVGRTGMDYGYTF	TGTGCCAGCAGCGTGGGGAGGACAGGGATGGACTATGGCTACACCTTC
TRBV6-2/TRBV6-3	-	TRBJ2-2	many	CASSYSSAPTGELFF	TGTGCCAGCAGTTACTCGTCAGCACCCACCGGGGAGCTGTTTTTT
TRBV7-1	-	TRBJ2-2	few	CAISPLPRTGELFF	TGTGCCATAAGCCCCCTCCCTCGAACCGGGGAGCTGTTTTTT
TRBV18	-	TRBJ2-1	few	CASAQGSSYNEQFF	TGTGCCAGCGCGCAGGGGAGCTCCTACAATGAGCAGTTCTTC
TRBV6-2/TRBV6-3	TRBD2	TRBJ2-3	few	CAIAGGEDTQYF	TGTGCCATAGCGGGGGGTGAAGATACGCAGTATTTT
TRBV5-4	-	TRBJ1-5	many	CASSLAGVNQPQHF	TGTGCCAGCAGCTTGGCAGGGGTCAATCAGCCCCAGCATTTT
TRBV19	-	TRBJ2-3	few	CASSGHSSTDTQYF	TGTGCCAGTAGCGGCCACTCTAGCACAGATACGCAGTATTTT
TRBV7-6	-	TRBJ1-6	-	CASSSDGGREVNNSPLHF	TGTGCCAGCAGCTCCGATGGTGGTAGGGAAGTGAATAATTCACCCCTCCACTTT
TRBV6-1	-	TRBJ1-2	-	CASNRDPLREAVYGYTF	TGTGCCAGCAACCGCGATCCCCTCAGGGAGGCGGTCTATGGCTACACCTTC
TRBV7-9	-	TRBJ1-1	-	CASSSPTGRVSEAFF	TGTGCCAGCAGCTCACCGACAGGAAGGGTCTCTGAAGCTTTCTTT
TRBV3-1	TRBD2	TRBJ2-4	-	CASSPGRGRDIQYF	TGTGCCAGCAGCCCAGGGCGGGGGAGGGACATTCAGTACTTC
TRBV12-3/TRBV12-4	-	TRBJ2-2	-	CASSLAGGYGELFF	TGTGCCAGCAGTTTGGCCGGGGGTTACGGGGAGCTGTTTTTT
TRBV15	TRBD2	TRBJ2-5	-	CATSRGLAQETQYF	TGTGCCACCAGCAGAGGACTAGCGCAAGAGACCCAGTACTTC
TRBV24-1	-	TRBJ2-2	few	CATSDFGELFF	TGTGCCACCAGTGATTTTGGGGAGCTGTTTTTT
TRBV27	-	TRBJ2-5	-	CASSWSALGETQYF	TGTGCCAGCAGTTGGTCAGCGCTGGGAGAGACCCAGTACTTC
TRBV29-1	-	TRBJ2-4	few	CSAGTAGAKNIQYF	TGCAGCGCCGGGACGGCGGGAGCCAAAAACATTCAGTACTTC
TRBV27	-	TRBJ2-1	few	CASSFRYSPNNEQFF	TGTGCCAGCAGTTTTAGGTACTCCCCAAACAATGAGCAGTTCTTC